This TCR beta chain derives from a study of T-cell reconstitution after alpha-beta-depleted transplantation in children. This clonotype was observed a few times. A TCRbeta library incorporating unique molecular identifiers was prepared. TCRdb recomputed calls from the PCR reads with MiXCR, one row per CDR3 protein. The data show fewer than 550,000 distinct CDR3 sequences, about an eighth seen once. V was trimmed by 0 bases and J by 9 bases, leaving 18 bases between them. Germline CDR1 is SGHAT and CDR2 is FQNNGV. CDR3 size: 16 residues. The J gene is TRBJ2-1, the V gene TRBV11-2; D possibly uses TRBD1 or TRBD2 (5 bases each). The sequence was collected from a female patient younger than 10 who had a stem cell transplant for aplastic anemia, so the T cells may come from the graft donor. Sample: PBMCs, mostly from graft donor cells, taken 180 days after TCRalphabeta/CD19-depleted stem cell transplant. CDR3 sequence reads: CASSLDRIAFGAEQFF. The CDR3 region has the DNA TGTGCCAGCAGCTTAGATAGAATAGCGTTCGGGGCTGAGCAGTTCTTC. Complete variable domain (other parts from reference TRBV11-2 and TRBJ2-1): EAGVAQSPRYKIIEKRQSVAFWCNPISGHATLYWYQQILGQGPKLLIQFQNNGVVDDSQLPKDRFSAERLKGVDSTLKIQPAKLEDSAVYLCASSLDRIAFGAEQFFGPGTRLTVL.